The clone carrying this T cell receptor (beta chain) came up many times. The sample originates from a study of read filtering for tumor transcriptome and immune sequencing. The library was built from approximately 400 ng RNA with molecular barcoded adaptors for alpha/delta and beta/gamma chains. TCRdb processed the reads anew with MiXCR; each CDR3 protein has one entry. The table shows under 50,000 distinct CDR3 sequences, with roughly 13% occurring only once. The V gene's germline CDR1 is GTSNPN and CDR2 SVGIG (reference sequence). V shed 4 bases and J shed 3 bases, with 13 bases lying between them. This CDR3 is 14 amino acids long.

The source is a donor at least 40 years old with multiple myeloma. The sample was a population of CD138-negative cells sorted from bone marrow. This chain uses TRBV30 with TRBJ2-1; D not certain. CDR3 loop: CAWTNQAGYNEQFF. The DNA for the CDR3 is TGTGCCTGGACGAATCAGGCAGGCTACAATGAGCAGTTCTTC.